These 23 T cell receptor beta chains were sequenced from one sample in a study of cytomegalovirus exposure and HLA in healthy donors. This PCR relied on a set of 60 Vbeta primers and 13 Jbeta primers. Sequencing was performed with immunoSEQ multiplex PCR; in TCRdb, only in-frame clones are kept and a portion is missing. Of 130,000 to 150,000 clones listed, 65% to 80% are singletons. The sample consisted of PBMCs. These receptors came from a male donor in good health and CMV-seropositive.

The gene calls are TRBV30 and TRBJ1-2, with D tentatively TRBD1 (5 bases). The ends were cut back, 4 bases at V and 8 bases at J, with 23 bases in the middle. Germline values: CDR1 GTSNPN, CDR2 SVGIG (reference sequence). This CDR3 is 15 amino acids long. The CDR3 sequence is CAWTQQAPSTSGYTF. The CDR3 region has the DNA TGTGCCTGGACGCAACAGGCCCCGTCGACGAGCGGCTACACCTTC.

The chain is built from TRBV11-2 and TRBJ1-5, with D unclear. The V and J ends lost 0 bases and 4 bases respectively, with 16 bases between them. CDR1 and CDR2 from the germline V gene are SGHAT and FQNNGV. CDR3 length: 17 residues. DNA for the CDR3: TGTGCCAGCAGCTTAGATGGGCGGGTTGGAGGGAATCAGCCCCAGCATTTT. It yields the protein CASSLDGRVGGNQPQHF.

In DNA form, the CDR3 reads TGCAGCGTTGTAGTAGCGGGAGGAATCTCCTACAATGAGCAGTTCTTC. It yields the protein CSVVVAGGISYNEQFF. The chain has TRBV29-1 and TRBJ2-1, with 10 bases that match TRBD2. The V gene end was trimmed by 4 bases and the J gene end by 0 bases; junction bases not matched to a gene: 6. Germline CDR1 reads SQVTM; CDR2 reads ANQGSEA. The CDR3 consists of 16 residues.

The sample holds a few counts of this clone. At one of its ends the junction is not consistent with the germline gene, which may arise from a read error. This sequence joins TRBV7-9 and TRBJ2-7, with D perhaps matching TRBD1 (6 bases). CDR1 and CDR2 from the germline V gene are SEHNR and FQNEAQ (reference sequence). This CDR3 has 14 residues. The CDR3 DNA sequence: TGTTCCAGCAGCCACGAGACAGGTTCCTACGAGCAGTACTTC. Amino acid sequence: CSSSHETGSYEQYF.

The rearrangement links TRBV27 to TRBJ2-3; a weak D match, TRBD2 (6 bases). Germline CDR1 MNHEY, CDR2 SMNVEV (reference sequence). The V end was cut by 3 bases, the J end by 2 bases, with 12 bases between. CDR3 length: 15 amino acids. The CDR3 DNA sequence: TGTGCCAGCAGTTTCGCGGGGTACTACACAGATACGCAGTATTTT. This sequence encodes CASSFAGYYTDTQYF.

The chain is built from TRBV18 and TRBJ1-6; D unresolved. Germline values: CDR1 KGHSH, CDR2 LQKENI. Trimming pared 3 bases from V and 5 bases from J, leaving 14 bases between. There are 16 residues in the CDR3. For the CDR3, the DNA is TGTGCCAGCTCACCTTACTCCGGGAAAAATAATTCACCCCTCCACTTT. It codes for CASSPYSGKNNSPLHF.

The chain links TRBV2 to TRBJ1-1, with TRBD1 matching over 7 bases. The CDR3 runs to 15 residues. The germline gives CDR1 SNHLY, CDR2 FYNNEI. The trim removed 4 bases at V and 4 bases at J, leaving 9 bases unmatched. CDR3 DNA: TGTGCCAGCAGTGTGTCGTGGCAGGGGGGCACTGAAGCTTTCTTT. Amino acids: CASSVSWQGGTEAFF.

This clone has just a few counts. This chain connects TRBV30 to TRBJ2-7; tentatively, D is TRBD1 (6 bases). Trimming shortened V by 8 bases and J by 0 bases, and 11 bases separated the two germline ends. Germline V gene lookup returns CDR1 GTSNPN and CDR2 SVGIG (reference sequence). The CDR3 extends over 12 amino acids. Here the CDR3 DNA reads TGTGCCAGACAGGAGAGCTCCTACGAGCAGTACTTC. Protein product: CARQESSYEQYF.

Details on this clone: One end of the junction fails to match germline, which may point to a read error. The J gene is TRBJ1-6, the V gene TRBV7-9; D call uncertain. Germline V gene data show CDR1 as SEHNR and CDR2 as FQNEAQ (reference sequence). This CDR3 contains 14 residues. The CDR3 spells CSSRSGDHNSPLHF. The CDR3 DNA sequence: TGTTCCAGCAGATCCGGGGATCATAATTCACCCCTCCACTTT.

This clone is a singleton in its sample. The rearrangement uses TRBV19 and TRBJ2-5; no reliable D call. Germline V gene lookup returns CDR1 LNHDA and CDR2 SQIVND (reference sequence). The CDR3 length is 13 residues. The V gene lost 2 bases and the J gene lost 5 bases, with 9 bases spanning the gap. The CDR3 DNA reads TGTGCCAGTAGTATAAGCGAGGCGGAGACCCAGTACTTC. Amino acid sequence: CASSISEAETQYF.

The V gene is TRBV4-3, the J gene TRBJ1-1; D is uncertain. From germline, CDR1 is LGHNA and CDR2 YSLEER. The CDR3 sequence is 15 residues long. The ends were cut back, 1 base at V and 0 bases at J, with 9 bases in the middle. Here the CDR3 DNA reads TGCGCCAGCAGCCAAGTGGGGAGTTTGAACACTGAAGCTTTCTTT. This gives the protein CASSQVGSLNTEAFF.

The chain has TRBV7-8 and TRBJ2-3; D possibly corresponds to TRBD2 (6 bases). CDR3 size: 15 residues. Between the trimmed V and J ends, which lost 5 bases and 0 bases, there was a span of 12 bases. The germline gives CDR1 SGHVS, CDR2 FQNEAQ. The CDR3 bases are TGTGCCAGCAGCAGGAGGGCCGACAGCACAGATACGCAGTATTTT. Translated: CASSRRADSTDTQYF.

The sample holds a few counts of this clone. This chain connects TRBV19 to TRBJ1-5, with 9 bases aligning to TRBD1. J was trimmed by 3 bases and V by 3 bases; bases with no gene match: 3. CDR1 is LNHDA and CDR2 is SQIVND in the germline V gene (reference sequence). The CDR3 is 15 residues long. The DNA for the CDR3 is TGTGCCAGTAGTATCGGGACAGGGATCAATCAGCCCCAGCATTTT. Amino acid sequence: CASSIGTGINQPQHF.

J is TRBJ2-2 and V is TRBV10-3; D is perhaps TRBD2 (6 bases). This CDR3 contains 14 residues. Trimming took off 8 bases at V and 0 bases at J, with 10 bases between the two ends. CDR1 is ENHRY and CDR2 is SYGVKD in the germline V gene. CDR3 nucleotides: TGTGCCATCTCCCCGGGGGCGAACACCGGGGAGCTGTTTTTT. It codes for CAISPGANTGELFF.

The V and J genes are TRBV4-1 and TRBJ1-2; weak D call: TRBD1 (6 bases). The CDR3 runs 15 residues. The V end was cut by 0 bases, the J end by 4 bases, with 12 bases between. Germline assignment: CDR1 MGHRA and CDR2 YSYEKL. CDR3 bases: TGCGCCAGCAGCCAAGACCCGGACAGCCTCTATGGCTACACCTTC. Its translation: CASSQDPDSLYGYTF.

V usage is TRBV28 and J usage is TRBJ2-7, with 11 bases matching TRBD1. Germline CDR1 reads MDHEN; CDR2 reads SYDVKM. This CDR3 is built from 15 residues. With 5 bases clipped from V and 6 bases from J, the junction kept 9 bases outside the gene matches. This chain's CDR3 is CASSTRGQGVSEQYF. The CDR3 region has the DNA TGTGCCAGCAGTACCAGGGGACAGGGGGTCTCCGAGCAGTACTTC.

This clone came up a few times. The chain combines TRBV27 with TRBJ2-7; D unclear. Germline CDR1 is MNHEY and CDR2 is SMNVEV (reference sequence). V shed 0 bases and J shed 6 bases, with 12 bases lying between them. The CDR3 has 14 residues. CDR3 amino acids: CASSLSALLGEQYF. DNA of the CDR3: TGTGCCAGCAGTTTATCGGCGCTCCTAGGCGAGCAGTACTTC.

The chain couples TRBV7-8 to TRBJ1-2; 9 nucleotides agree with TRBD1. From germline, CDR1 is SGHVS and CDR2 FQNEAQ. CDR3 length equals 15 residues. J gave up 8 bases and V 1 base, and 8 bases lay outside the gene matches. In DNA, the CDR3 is TGTGCCAGCAGCTTAGGCTGGACAGGGGCTTCCGGCTACACCTTC. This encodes CASSLGWTGASGYTF.

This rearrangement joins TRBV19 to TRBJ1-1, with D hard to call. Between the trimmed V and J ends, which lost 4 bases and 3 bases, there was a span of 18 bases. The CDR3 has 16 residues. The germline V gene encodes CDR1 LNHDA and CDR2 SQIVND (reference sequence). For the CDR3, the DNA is TGTGCCAGTAGTACGTCAGGTAACTGGAGGGACACTGAAGCTTTCTTT. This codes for CASSTSGNWRDTEAFF.

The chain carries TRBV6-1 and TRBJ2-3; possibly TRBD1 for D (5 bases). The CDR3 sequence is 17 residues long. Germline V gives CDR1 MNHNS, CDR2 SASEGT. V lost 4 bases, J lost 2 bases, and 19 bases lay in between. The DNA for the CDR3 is TGTGCCAGCAGTGGGGTAGGACAAGCCTTAGACACAGATACGCAGTATTTT. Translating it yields CASSGVGQALDTDTQYF.

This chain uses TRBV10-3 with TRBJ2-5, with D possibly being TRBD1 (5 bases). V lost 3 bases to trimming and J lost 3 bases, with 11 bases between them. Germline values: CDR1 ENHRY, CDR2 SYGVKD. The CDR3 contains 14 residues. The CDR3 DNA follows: TGTGCCATCAGTGAAGGACAAATTGAAGAGACCCAGTACTTC. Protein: CAISEGQIEETQYF.

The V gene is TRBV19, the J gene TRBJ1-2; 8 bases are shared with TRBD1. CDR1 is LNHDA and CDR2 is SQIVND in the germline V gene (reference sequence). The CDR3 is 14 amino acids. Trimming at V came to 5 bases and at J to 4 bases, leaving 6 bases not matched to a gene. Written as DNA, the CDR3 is TGTGCCAGTAGTCCGGGTGGACAGGGCTATGGCTACACCTTC. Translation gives CASSPGGQGYGYTF.

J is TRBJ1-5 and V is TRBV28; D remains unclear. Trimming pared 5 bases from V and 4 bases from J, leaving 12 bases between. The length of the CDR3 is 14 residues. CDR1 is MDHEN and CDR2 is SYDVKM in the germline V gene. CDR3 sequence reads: CASSPRLRNQPQHF. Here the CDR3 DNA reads TGTGCCAGCAGTCCTCGACTGAGGAATCAGCCCCAGCATTTT.